This entry features one TCR beta chain sequence. What it binds is not known. This CDR3 has 16 residues. The V gene lost 4 bases and the J gene lost 2 bases, with 15 bases spanning the gap. Germline lookup yields CDR1 MGHRA and CDR2 YSYEKL. This entry belongs to a study of OX40 agonist ivuxolimab in advanced cancers. Study-level results: Dosing at 0.1 to 3.0 mg/kg was accompanied by clonal expansion of CD4+ and CD8+ blood T cells by week 6.

Profiled with immunoSEQ multiplex PCR; TCRdb holds only in-frame clones, not every one. This sample has about 67,000 clones, with around 87% found just once. The chain employs TRBV4-1 and TRBJ1-5; D not resolved. The sequences come from CD4+ or CD8+ T cells sorted from blood, collected in a trial of the OX40 agonist ivuxolimab. The origin of this receptor is an adult with an advanced solid tumor such as melanoma, head and neck, liver or kidney cancer. In DNA form, the CDR3 reads TGCGCCAGCAGCCCGTTTTTTCCCGGGGGCAATCAGCCCCAGCATTTT. Translation gives CASSPFFPGGNQPQHF.